This entry describes one T cell receptor (beta chain). 60 Vbeta and 13 Jbeta primers were used in PCR. Method: immunoSEQ multiplex PCR; TCRdb's copy keeps in-frame clones and lacks some. This sample has about 250,000 clones, with roughly 81% found just once. These data come from a study of cytomegalovirus exposure and HLA in healthy donors. The sample consisted of PBMCs. The origin of this receptor is a girl aged 2 to 10 in good health and CMV-seronegative.

CDR3 in amino acids: CASSQEARRGQQETQYF. CDR3 DNA: TGTGCCAGCAGCCAAGAGGCCAGGCGGGGGCAACAAGAGACCCAGTACTTC. V usage is TRBV4-2 and J usage is TRBJ2-5; perhaps TRBD2 as D (7 bases). The length of the CDR3 is 17 residues. Germline V CDR1 and CDR2: LGHNA, YNFKEQ. V was trimmed by 0 bases and J by 2 bases, leaving 16 bases between them.